This TCR beta chain was documented in a study of memory CD4+ T cells and cytomegalovirus serostatus. In germline, CDR1 is SGDLS, CDR2 YYNGEE. This CDR3 spans 16 amino acids. The ends lost 2 bases at V and 5 bases at J; junction bases unmatched: 2. Single viable CD3+CD4+CD8-CD45RO+ cells were sorted as the memory CD4+ T cells. In the original analysis: After removing out-of-frame reads, under 2.5 million distinct TCRbeta sequences remained. Profiling relied on immunoSEQ multiplex PCR, and the TCRdb table lists in-frame clones only, not all of them. The DNA gave D and trimming, while V, J and clone size come from that table. The data contain some 57,000 clones, more than 60% of them seen just once; the ten biggest clones take up 0.7% to 0.85%.

The chain is built from TRBV9 and TRBJ2-1; 15 bases line up with TRBD2. The sample taken for sequencing was memory CD4+ T cells from blood. The receptor was derived from an adult in good health and CMV-seronegative. The CDR3 DNA is TGTGCCAGCAGCGTGGGGACTAGCGGGGGGAACAATGAGCAGTTCTTC. Protein product: CASSVGTSGGNNEQFF. Full variable domain (outside the CDR3, taken from reference TRBV9 and TRBJ2-1): DSGVTQTPKHLITATGQRVTLRCSPRSGDLSVYWYQQSLDQGLQFLIQYYNGEERAKGNILERFSAQQFPDLHSELNLSSLELGDSALYFCASSVGTSGGNNEQFFGPGTRLTVL.